This passage covers 29 T cell receptor beta chains from one sample sequenced in a study of T cell changes during pregnancy in multiple sclerosis. Libraries were prepared by immunoSEQ multiplex PCR; TCRdb keeps only in-frame clonotypes and omits some of them. Of 55,000 to 65,000 clones in the sample, 93% were seen once. The sample in question was peripheral blood, obtained after pregnancy. Receptors were obtained from a female donor with multiple sclerosis, enrolled in a pregnancy study.

The chain uses TRBV5-4 and TRBJ1-2; possible D gene TRBD1, 5 bases. The germline gives CDR1 SGHNT, CDR2 YYREEE (reference sequence). The CDR3 runs to 14 residues. V lost 0 bases to trimming and J lost 6 bases, with 12 bases between them. The CDR3 reads CASSLGGRTDGYTF. The CDR3 nucleotides read TGTGCCAGCAGCTTGGGGGGGAGGACCGATGGCTACACCTTC.

The rearrangement joins TRBV6-5 to TRBJ1-2, with 10 bases that match TRBD1. The CDR3 runs 13 residues. CDR1 is MNHEY and CDR2 is SVGAGI in the germline V gene. The V and J ends lost 4 bases and 8 bases, in that order; junction bases with no gene match: 4. For the CDR3, the DNA is TGTGCCAGCAGTTCGACAGGGGGCCAGGGCTACACCTTC. Amino acids: CASSSTGGQGYTF.

The V gene is TRBV7-2, the J gene TRBJ2-3; TRBD2 aligns across 10 bases. From germline, CDR1 is SGHTA and CDR2 FQGNSA. The CDR3 length is 16 residues. With 5 bases clipped from V and 5 bases from J, the junction kept 10 bases outside the gene matches. In DNA form, the CDR3 reads TGTGCCAGCAGCATTGCCGGGGTAGCGGGGGGAGATACGCAGTATTTT. Protein product: CASSIAGVAGGDTQYF.

V and J are TRBV5-1 and TRBJ2-2; D unresolved. The CDR3 extends over 15 amino acids. Germline loops: CDR1 SGHRS, CDR2 YFSETQ. The ends were cut back, 5 bases at V and 5 bases at J, with 16 bases in the middle. CDR3 protein: CASSYDTPRTGELFF. The CDR3, as DNA: TGCGCCAGCAGTTATGACACCCCTCGAACCGGGGAGCTGTTTTTT.

The table lists this clone with many counts. The chain joins TRBV27 to TRBJ1-1, with D uncertain. The germline V gene has CDR1 MNHEY and CDR2 SMNVEV (reference sequence). There are 10 residues in the CDR3. V shed 5 bases and J shed 6 bases, with 4 bases lying between them. In DNA form, the CDR3 reads TGTGCCAGCAGTGCAGCTGAAGCTTTCTTT. Its translation is CASSAAEAFF.

CDR3 loop: CASSYGAWEGYGYTF. CDR3 sequence (DNA): TGTGCCAGCAGTTACGGGGCGTGGGAGGGCTATGGCTACACCTTC. The chain links TRBV6-6 to TRBJ1-2, with a possible D match to TRBD1 (5 bases). Trimming shortened V by 2 bases and J by 4 bases, and 14 bases separated the two germline ends. Germline assignment: CDR1 MNHNY and CDR2 SVGAGI (reference sequence). This CDR3 is 15 amino acids long.

The chain is built from TRBV5-6 and TRBJ1-1, with TRBD1 identical over 7 bases. The trim removed 0 bases at V and 5 bases at J, leaving 7 bases unmatched. Germline lookup yields CDR1 SGHDT and CDR2 YYEEEE. The CDR3 is made up of 15 amino acids. For the CDR3, the DNA is TGTGCCAGCAGCTTGGAAGGGGGCCTCTGGACTGAAGCTTTCTTT. Encoded protein: CASSLEGGLWTEAFF.

The chain uses TRBV29-1 and TRBJ2-3; TRBD1 matches at 7 bases. Germline CDR1 is SQVTM and CDR2 is ANQGSEA. The trim removed 1 base at V and 2 bases at J, leaving 6 bases unmatched. The CDR3 covers 15 residues. CDR3 amino acids: CSVEGTGTLTDTQYF. In DNA, the CDR3 is TGCAGCGTTGAAGGGACAGGTACACTCACAGATACGCAGTATTTT.

The chain links TRBV7-9 to TRBJ2-2, with D possibly being TRBD1 (6 bases). Trimming cost V 2 bases and J 6 bases, with 7 bases left between them. The CDR3 totals 13 residues. CDR1 and CDR2 from the germline V gene are SEHNR and FQNEAQ (reference sequence). The CDR3, as DNA: TGTGCCAGCAGCTTAACAGGGTCCGGGGAGCTGTTTTTT. Amino acids: CASSLTGSGELFF. Filled out from reference TRBV7-9 and TRBJ2-2, the complete variable domain reads DTGVSQNPRHKITKRGQNVTFRCDPISEHNRLYWYRQTLGQGPEFLTYFQNEAQLEKSRLLSDRFSAERPKGSFSTLEIQRTEQGDSAMYLCASSLTGSGELFFGEGSRLTVL.

Written as DNA, the CDR3 is TGCGCCAGCAGCCACCAAAAGCCCGGCGGGAGGGAAGATACGCAGTATTTT. This sequence encodes CASSHQKPGGREDTQYF. The V gene is TRBV4-3, the J gene TRBJ2-3; 9 bases map to TRBD2. This CDR3 has 17 residues. The junction had 12 bases not matched to a gene; V was cut back by 3 bases and J by 5 bases. The germline V gene encodes CDR1 LGHNA and CDR2 YSLEER.

The chain recombines TRBV19 with TRBJ1-1, with 8 bases identical to TRBD1. The CDR3 totals 15 residues. Germline CDR1 LNHDA, CDR2 SQIVND (reference sequence). The V segment lost 10 bases and the J segment 4 bases; nucleotides outside the gene matches: 14. Written as DNA, the CDR3 is TGTGCCACCCAGCCGAAGACAGGGGCTGGCACTGAAGCTTTCTTT. Protein: CATQPKTGAGTEAFF. The complete variable domain, with remaining parts taken from reference TRBV19 and TRBJ1-1, reads DGGITQSPKYLFRKEGQNVTLSCEQNLNHDAMYWYRQDPGQGLRLIYYSQIVNDFQKGDIAEGYSVSREKKESFPLTVTSAQKNPTAFYLCATQPKTGAGTEAFFGQGTRLTVV.

With respect to this clone: The same CDR3 also results from other DNA sequences found in this sample. The chain recombines TRBV27 with TRBJ2-7, with 9 positions matching TRBD1. Germline V gene sequence: CDR1 MNHEY, CDR2 SMNVEV (reference sequence). The CDR3 contains 14 residues. Trimming cost V 5 bases and J 2 bases; bases outside gene matches: 4. The CDR3 reads CASSPGTGPYEQYF. CDR3 in DNA: TGTGCCAGCAGTCCCGGGACAGGGCCCTACGAGCAGTACTTC.

J is TRBJ2-3 and V is TRBV27; D remains unclear. Between the trimmed V and J ends, which lost 0 bases and 1 base, there was a span of 14 bases. Germline CDR1 and CDR2: MNHEY and SMNVEV (reference sequence). This CDR3 contains 17 residues. CDR3: CASSLSRAPLGTDTQYF. The DNA for the CDR3 is TGTGCCAGCAGTTTATCGCGCGCACCCCTCGGCACAGATACGCAGTATTTT.

The chain employs TRBV4-1 and TRBJ2-7; 10 bases align to TRBD2. J was trimmed by 2 bases and V by 1 base; bases with no gene match: 5. The CDR3 length is 16 residues. In germline, CDR1 is MGHRA, CDR2 YSYEKL. CDR3 DNA: TGCGCCAGCAGCCAAGCTACTAGCGGGAAAACCTACGAGCAGTACTTC. This codes for CASSQATSGKTYEQYF.

The genes are TRBV11-3 and TRBJ1-1, with 7 bases identical to TRBD1. Germline loops: CDR1 SGHNT, CDR2 YENEEA. The CDR3 length is 15 residues. After removal of 5 bases from V and 2 bases from J, the junction contained 8 bases not matched to a gene. The CDR3 nucleotides are TGTGCCAGCAGCCCCCTCGACAGGGTTAACACTGAAGCTTTCTTT. Protein product: CASSPLDRVNTEAFF.

This chain joins TRBV6-5 and TRBJ2-1; 10 bases map to TRBD2. Trimming took 4 bases from V and 6 from J; bases not matched to a gene: 9. The CDR3 sequence is 16 residues long. Germline V gene lookup returns CDR1 MNHEY and CDR2 SVGAGI. This CDR3 is CASSFLSGRASNEQFF. The CDR3 bases are TGTGCCAGCAGTTTCCTAAGCGGGAGGGCCTCCAATGAGCAGTTCTTC.

The chain is built from TRBV7-2 and TRBJ2-7, with a tentative D call TRBD2 (6 bases). The CDR3 extends over 14 amino acids. Trimming removed 5 bases at V and 3 bases at J, with 14 bases between. The germline gives CDR1 SGHTA, CDR2 FQGNSA. Here the CDR3 DNA reads TGTGCCAGCAGCCGCCCCAGGACTAACTACGAGCAGTACTTC. Amino acid sequence: CASSRPRTNYEQYF.

J is TRBJ2-3 and V is TRBV4-3, with 11 nucleotides matching TRBD2. Germline-derived CDR1 and CDR2 are LGHNA and YSLEER. CDR3 size: 16 residues. After removal of 0 bases from V and 6 bases from J, the junction contained 5 bases not matched to a gene. This chain's CDR3 is CASSQEIAGGPDTQYF. The CDR3, as DNA: TGCGCCAGCAGCCAAGAAATAGCGGGAGGGCCGGATACGCAGTATTTT.

The chain is built from TRBV6-1 and TRBJ2-7; 9 nucleotides agree with TRBD2. After removal of 3 bases from V and 3 bases from J, the junction contained 6 bases not matched to a gene. Per germline, CDR1 MNHNS and CDR2 SASEGT. This CDR3 region has 15 residues. The CDR3 region has the DNA TGTGCCAGCAGTGATGGGACTAGCAGCGTCTACGAGCAGTACTTC. Translated, it gives CASSDGTSSVYEQYF.

J is TRBJ2-3 and V is TRBV7-6; TRBD2 might be the D (5 bases). The CDR3 loop spans 17 amino acids. V was cut by 5 bases and J by 0 bases, with 18 bases left in between. Germline-derived CDR1 and CDR2 are SGHVS and FNYEAQ. The CDR3 spells CASSPRNSGASTDTQYF. The CDR3, as DNA: TGTGCCAGCAGCCCACGGAACAGCGGAGCTAGCACAGATACGCAGTATTTT.

The genes are TRBV25-1 and TRBJ1-4; possibly TRBD1 for D (6 bases). Germline CDR1 reads MGHDK; CDR2 reads SYGVNS. V was cut by 1 base and J by 2 bases, with 8 bases left in between. The CDR3 runs 15 residues. DNA for the CDR3: TGTGCCAGCAGTGAATGGGGGGGCACTAATGAAAAACTGTTTTTT. Translated, it gives CASSEWGGTNEKLFF.

This sequence joins TRBV6-5 and TRBJ2-7; TRBD1 aligns across 7 bases. V gave up 11 bases and J gave up 4 bases; unmatched junction bases: 11. CDR1 is MNHEY and CDR2 is SVGAGI in the germline V gene. This CDR3 region has 13 residues. The CDR3 bases are TGTGCCGCATCGAGACAGGGTAAATACGAGCAGTACTTC. Amino acids: CAASRQGKYEQYF.

This rearrangement joins TRBV29-1 to TRBJ2-5; D may be TRBD2 (5 bases). Deletions cut 5 bases from V and 9 bases from J, with 22 bases between. The CDR3 is made up of 14 amino acids. The germline CDR1 and CDR2 sequences are SQVTM and ANQGSEA. The CDR3 here is CSVMNSQTKRAQYF. In DNA form, the CDR3 reads TGCAGCGTTATGAACTCCCAGACGAAGAGGGCCCAGTACTTC.

This clone has just one count. The chain carries TRBV28 and TRBJ1-5; 7 bases are shared with TRBD1. CDR1 is MDHEN and CDR2 is SYDVKM in the germline V gene. The length of the CDR3 is 15 residues. Losses at the gene ends were 8 bases for V and 2 bases for J; bases not matched to a gene: 9. CDR3 coding DNA: TGTGCCAGCGGCTTACAGGGGACGGGCAATCAGCCCCAGCATTTT. It is translated as CASGLQGTGNQPQHF.

The chain combines TRBV2 with TRBJ2-7, with a weak D call TRBD2 (5 bases). CDR1 SNHLY and CDR2 FYNNEI come from the germline V gene. CDR3 length: 13 amino acids. V was clipped by 8 bases and J by 4 bases, with 15 bases between them. CDR3 sequence reads: CASAQPLAYEQYF. CDR3 sequence (DNA): TGTGCCAGCGCCCAACCTCTAGCTTACGAGCAGTACTTC.

V usage is TRBV28 and J usage is TRBJ1-1, with D perhaps matching TRBD1 (5 bases). V shed 5 bases and J shed 5 bases, with 15 bases lying between them. CDR1 is MDHEN, CDR2 SYDVKM, per germline. This CDR3 comprises 14 residues. CDR3 in DNA: TGTGCCAGCAGTCCCTGGGACTCAAAGACTGAAGCTTTCTTT. Amino acids: CASSPWDSKTEAFF.

The genes are TRBV7-8 and TRBJ2-5; 7 positions agree with TRBD2. Germline V gene sequence: CDR1 SGHVS, CDR2 FQNEAQ. CDR3 length: 16 residues. J was trimmed by 1 base and V by 5 bases; bases with no gene match: 10. The CDR3 nucleotides read TGTGCCAGCAGCCCAGGGAGGGTATGGGGCCAAGAGACCCAGTACTTC. Translation: CASSPGRVWGQETQYF.

V is TRBV10-3 and J is TRBJ2-7, with 10 positions matching TRBD1. Germline V lookup: CDR1 ENHRY, CDR2 SYGVKD. The ends lost 0 bases at V and 0 bases at J; junction bases unmatched: 2. The CDR3 length is 16 residues. Written as DNA, the CDR3 is TGTGCCATCAGTGAGTCGGGACAGGGGTTCTCCTACGAGCAGTACTTC. It specifies CAISESGQGFSYEQYF.

This chain connects TRBV18 to TRBJ1-1; TRBD1 is a possible D gene (6 bases). Trimming took 6 bases from V and 5 from J, leaving 19 bases between them. Germline lookup yields CDR1 KGHSH and CDR2 LQKENI. This CDR3 has 15 amino acids. CDR3 in DNA: TGTGCCAGCTCTCGGACAGCCCTTCCCCAAACTGAAGCTTTCTTT. Translation: CASSRTALPQTEAFF.